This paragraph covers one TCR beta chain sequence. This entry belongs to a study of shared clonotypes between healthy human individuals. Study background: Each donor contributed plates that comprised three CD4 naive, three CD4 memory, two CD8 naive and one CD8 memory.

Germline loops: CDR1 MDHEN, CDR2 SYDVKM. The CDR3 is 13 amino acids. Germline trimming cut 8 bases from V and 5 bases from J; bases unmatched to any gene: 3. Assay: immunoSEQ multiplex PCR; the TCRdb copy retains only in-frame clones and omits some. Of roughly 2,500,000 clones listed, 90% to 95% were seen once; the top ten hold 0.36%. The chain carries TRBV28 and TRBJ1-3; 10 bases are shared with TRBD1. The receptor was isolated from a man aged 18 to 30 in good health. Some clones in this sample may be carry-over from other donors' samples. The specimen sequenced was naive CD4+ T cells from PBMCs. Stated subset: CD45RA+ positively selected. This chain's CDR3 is CASQTGGRNTIYF. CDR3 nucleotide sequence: TGTGCCAGCCAGACAGGGGGCCGAAACACCATATATTTT.